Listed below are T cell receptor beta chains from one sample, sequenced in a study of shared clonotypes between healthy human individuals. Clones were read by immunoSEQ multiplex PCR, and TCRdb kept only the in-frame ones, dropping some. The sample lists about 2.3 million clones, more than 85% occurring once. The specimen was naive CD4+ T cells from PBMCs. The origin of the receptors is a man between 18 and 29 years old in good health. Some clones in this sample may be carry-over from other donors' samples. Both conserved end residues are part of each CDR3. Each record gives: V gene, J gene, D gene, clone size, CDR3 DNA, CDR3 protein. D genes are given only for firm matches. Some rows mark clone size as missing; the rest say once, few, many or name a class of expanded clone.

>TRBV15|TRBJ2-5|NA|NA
TGTGCCACGGGGTTTCAGGGAGAAGAGACCCAGTACTTC
CATGFQGEETQYF
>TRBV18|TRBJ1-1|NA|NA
TGTGCCAGCTCACCTGGCTCGAACACTGAAGCTTTCTTT
CASSPGSNTEAFF
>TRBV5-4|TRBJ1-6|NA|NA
TGTGCCAGCAGCGCCGGACAGAGCTCCTATAATTCACCCCTCCACTTT
CASSAGQSSYNSPLHF
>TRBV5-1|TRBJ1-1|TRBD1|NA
TGCGCCAGCAGCTGGCACAGGGGCCAGAACACTGAAGCTTTCTTT
CASSWHRGQNTEAFF
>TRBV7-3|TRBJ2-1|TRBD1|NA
TGTGCCAGCAGTGCTCGTCGGACAGGCCTTGTGACTGTGAATGAGCAGTTCTTC
CASSARRTGLVTVNEQFF
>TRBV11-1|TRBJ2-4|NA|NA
TGTGCCAGCAGTTCTCAGCTAGCCAAAAACATTCAGTACTTC
CASSSQLAKNIQYF
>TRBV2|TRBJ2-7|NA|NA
TGTGCCAGCAGTTTTCCCGGGTGGCGGGACACTTACGAGCAGTACTTC
CASSFPGWRDTYEQYF
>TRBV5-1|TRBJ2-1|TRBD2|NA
TGCGCCAGCAGCTTTCTAGCGGGAGGGCATGGTGAGCAGTTCTTC
CASSFLAGGHGEQFF
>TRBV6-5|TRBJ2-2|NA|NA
TGTGCCATCCGAGGGGCCACCGGGGAGCTGTTTTTT
CAIRGATGELFF
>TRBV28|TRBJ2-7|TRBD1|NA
TGTGCCAGCAGTTCGCTACAGGGGTACGAGCAGTACTTC
CASSSLQGYEQYF
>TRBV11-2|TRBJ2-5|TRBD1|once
TGTGCCAGCAGCTCGGACAGGTACCAAGAGACCCAGTACTTC
CASSSDRYQETQYF
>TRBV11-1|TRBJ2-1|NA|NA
TGTGCCAGCAGTGGGTCTAGGGCAATCAATGAGCAGTTCTTC
CASSGSRAINEQFF
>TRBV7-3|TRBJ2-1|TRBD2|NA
TGTGCCAGCAGCTTAACCGCCCTAGCGGGATACAATGAGCAGTTCTTC
CASSLTALAGYNEQFF
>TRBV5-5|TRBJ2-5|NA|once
TGTGCCAGCAGCCTGATCCAAGAGACCCAGTACTTC
CASSLIQETQYF
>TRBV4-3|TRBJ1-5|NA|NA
TGCGCCAGCAGCCCGGGGTTCAATCAGCCCCAGCATTTT
CASSPGFNQPQHF
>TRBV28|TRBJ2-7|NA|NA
TGTGCCAGCAGACCCCACGGGGGGCTTCGGATCTCGCAGCAGTACTTC
CASRPHGGLRISQQYF
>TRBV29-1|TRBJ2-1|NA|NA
TGCAGCGTTGTGGCGTCCCTCGGATCACTATACAATGAGCAGTTCTTC
CSVVASLGSLYNEQFF